Listed here are 28 T cell receptor beta chains from one sample, sequenced in a study of T cell repertoires in cytomegalovirus infection. Their cognate antigens are unknown. From the reads, TCRdb called clonotypes with MiXCR, one entry per CDR3 protein. The sample records a few hundred thousand distinct CDR3 sequences, under 45% being singletons. The sequenced sample was cultured PBMCs, obtained from culture after CMV antigen stimulation. These receptors all come from a human donor in good health (CMV status not recorded). Some clones in this sample may be carry-over from other donors' samples.

V usage is TRBV6-1 and J usage is TRBJ2-3; D unresolved. CDR1 and CDR2 (germline): MNHNS, SASEGT. The ends were cut back, 3 bases at V and 7 bases at J, with 5 bases in the middle. The CDR3 loop spans 11 amino acids. DNA for the CDR3: TGTGCCAGCAGTGACGGAAATACGCAGTATTTT. Protein product: CASSDGNTQYF.

In this sample, this clonotype turned up a few times. V usage is TRBV2 and J usage is TRBJ2-3; D uncertain. Looked up from germline, CDR1 is SNHLY and CDR2 is FYNNEI. Deletions cut 6 bases from V and 5 bases from J, with 6 bases between. The CDR3 has 11 amino acids. The chain's CDR3 is CASRSGDTQYF. In nucleotides, the CDR3 is TGTGCCAGCAGGTCTGGAGATACGCAGTATTTT.

This clonotype has just a few counts. The J gene is TRBJ1-2, the V gene TRBV7-9, with 8 bases aligning to TRBD1. With V trimmed by 5 bases and J by 1 base, 3 bases remained unmatched. The CDR3 contains 14 residues. CDR1 is SEHNR and CDR2 is FQNEAQ in the germline V gene (reference sequence). The CDR3 loop reads CASSRDRLNYGYTF. For the CDR3, the DNA is TGTGCCAGCAGCCGGGACAGGCTTAACTATGGCTACACCTTC.

The rearrangement uses TRBV5-4 and TRBJ2-3; D ambiguous. The CDR3 loop spans 15 amino acids. Germline V lookup: CDR1 SGHNT, CDR2 YYREEE (reference sequence). V gave up 1 base and J gave up 5 bases, with 14 bases separating them. CDR3 in amino acids: CASSLRLLDGDTQYF. For the CDR3, the DNA is TGTGCCAGCAGCTTGAGGCTCCTTGACGGAGATACGCAGTATTTT.

This clonotype was seen only a few times. The chain uses TRBV18 and TRBJ1-1; D is ambiguous. The CDR3 has 14 residues. Germline assignment: CDR1 KGHSH and CDR2 LQKENI. V was trimmed by 1 base and J by 3 bases, leaving 9 bases between them. CDR3 sequence: CASSPLGSYTEAFF. The CDR3 DNA is TGTGCCAGCTCACCACTGGGGTCCTACACTGAAGCTTTCTTT.

Here the CDR3 reads CATSSARAGASSTDTQYF. CDR3 nucleotides: TGTGCCACCAGCAGTGCGCGGGCCGGGGCGAGTAGCACAGATACGCAGTATTTT. V usage is TRBV15 and J usage is TRBJ2-3, with D perhaps assigned TRBD1 or TRBD2 (5 bases each). The V end was cut by 3 bases, the J end by 0 bases, with 19 bases between. This CDR3 is built from 18 residues. Germline CDR1 LNHNV, CDR2 YYDKDF (reference sequence). Full variable domain (rest looked up from reference TRBV15 and TRBJ2-3): DAMVIQNPRYQVTQFGKPVTLSCSQTLNHNVMYWYQQKSSQAPKLLFHYYDKDFNNEADTPDNFQSRRPNTSFCFLDIRSPGLGDTAMYLCATSSARAGASSTDTQYFGPGTRLTVL.

The V and J genes are TRBV2 and TRBJ2-2, with a possible D match to TRBD1 (6 bases). The CDR3 contains 15 residues. Trimming stripped 7 bases from V and 4 bases from J, with 16 bases between. The germline gives CDR1 SNHLY, CDR2 FYNNEI. Written as DNA, the CDR3 is TGTGCCAGCACCTGGCAGGGGATTTTCACCGGGGAGCTGTTTTTT. Its translation: CASTWQGIFTGELFF. Combining the CDR3 with reference TRBV2 and TRBJ2-2 gives the whole variable domain EPEVTQTPSHQVTQMGQEVILRCVPISNHLYFYWYRQILGQKVEFLVSFYNNEISEKSEIFDDQFSVERPDGSNFTLKIRSTKLEDSAMYFCASTWQGIFTGELFFGEGSRLTVL.

This clonotype has just a few counts. The chain is built from TRBV7-2 and TRBJ2-4, with 8 positions matching TRBD1. This CDR3 is built from 14 residues. The J segment lost 15 bases and the V segment lost 5 bases, leaving 15 bases of the junction unmatched. Germline loops: CDR1 SGHTA, CDR2 FQGNSA. CDR3 residues: CASSPGTGVGTWYF. CDR3 nucleotide sequence: TGTGCCAGCAGCCCCGGGACAGGCGTCGGGACATGGTACTTC.

CDR3 region: CASSVLAGVLPDTQYF. The DNA of the CDR3 is TGTGCCAGCAGCGTACTAGCGGGAGTCTTACCAGATACGCAGTATTTT. V and J are TRBV7-2 and TRBJ2-3; 11 bases are shared with TRBD2. The germline gives CDR1 SGHTA, CDR2 FQGNSA. V dropped 5 bases and J dropped 4; count of bases not matched to a gene: 8. This CDR3 has 16 amino acids.

J is TRBJ2-5 and V is TRBV29-1; maybe TRBD1 (6 bases). Germline lookup yields CDR1 SQVTM and CDR2 ANQGSEA. This CDR3 is built from 14 residues. Trimming removed 4 bases from V and 5 bases from J, with 17 bases in between. CDR3 sequence (DNA): TGCAGCGTTGGGAGACAGGACATAAGGGAGACCCAGTACTTC. Translated: CSVGRQDIRETQYF.

The V and J genes are TRBV13 and TRBJ2-3, with D possibly being TRBD2 (6 bases). CDR3 length equals 14 residues. The V gene's germline CDR1 is PRHDT and CDR2 FYEKMQ (reference sequence). Trimming cost V 6 bases and J 0 bases, with 10 bases left between them. CDR3 DNA sequence: TGTGCCAGCAGTGGGGAGGATAGCACAGATACGCAGTATTTT. Protein: CASSGEDSTDTQYF.

This clonotype was counted at least ten times. The rearrangement uses TRBV7-2 and TRBJ2-6; D might be TRBD1 or TRBD2, each matching 5 bases. Trimming took off 1 base at V and 2 bases at J, with 9 bases between the two ends. The CDR3 runs to 16 residues. Germline V CDR1 and CDR2: SGHTA, FQGNSA. This chain's CDR3 is CASSLVVGAGANVLTF. CDR3 nucleotide sequence: TGTGCCAGCAGCTTAGTAGTGGGGGCTGGGGCCAACGTCCTGACTTTC.

In its sample, this clonotype was seen a few times. V is TRBV6-2 or TRBV6-3 and J is TRBJ2-5; the D gene is possibly TRBD2 (6 bases). Germline lookup yields CDR1 MNHEY and CDR2 SVGEGT. The CDR3 has 14 amino acids. V lost 6 bases, J lost 2 bases, and 13 bases lay in between. The CDR3 nucleotides are TGTGCCAGCAGGACTAGGACGAGGCAAGAGACCCAGTACTTC. Protein product: CASRTRTRQETQYF.

The chain is built from TRBV11-3 and TRBJ2-1, with 7 bases fitting TRBD2. This CDR3 has 14 residues. CDR1 is SGHNT and CDR2 is YENEEA in the germline V gene. The J segment lost 8 bases and the V segment lost 3 bases, leaving 7 bases of the junction unmatched. Here the CDR3 reads CASSFVGGRDEQFF. In DNA, the CDR3 is TGTGCCAGCAGCTTCGTCGGGGGGAGGGATGAGCAGTTCTTC.

The chain couples TRBV7-2 to TRBJ2-7, with TRBD2 as a possible D gene (6 bases). Germline assignment: CDR1 SGHTA and CDR2 FQGNSA. V lost 0 bases, J lost 3 bases, and 15 bases lay in between. This CDR3 has 16 amino acids. As DNA, the CDR3 is TGTGCCAGCAGCTTAGCAGTCGGGGTCGGGGGCTACGAGCAGTACTTC. It specifies CASSLAVGVGGYEQYF.

This chain joins TRBV5-4 and TRBJ2-7, with D maybe TRBD2 (6 bases). The V and J ends lost 2 bases and 6 bases respectively, with 12 bases between them. Germline CDR1 reads SGHNT; CDR2 reads YYREEE (reference sequence). This CDR3 comprises 13 residues. The CDR3 DNA is TGTGCCAGCAGCTTAATTGGGGGGACCGAGCAGTACTTC. Its protein product is CASSLIGGTEQYF.

This CDR3 reads CASSAQEIHEQYF. In nucleotides, the CDR3 is TGTGCCAGCAGCGCACAGGAGATCCACGAGCAGTACTTC. The V call is TRBV7-6, the J call TRBJ2-7; D is perhaps TRBD1 (5 bases). Germline V gene sequence: CDR1 SGHVS, CDR2 FNYEAQ. V lost 5 bases and J 5 bases, leaving 13 bases between the germline ends. This CDR3 has 13 amino acids.

This rearrangement joins TRBV7-9 to TRBJ1-1; D possibly corresponds to TRBD1 (6 bases). Per the germline V gene, CDR1 is SEHNR and CDR2 is FQNEAQ (reference sequence). There are 13 residues in the CDR3. The germline V and J ends were trimmed by 1 base and 10 bases, with 13 bases remaining between them. CDR3 loop: CASSLGNRDRAFF. In DNA form, the CDR3 reads TGTGCCAGCAGCTTAGGAAACAGGGACCGAGCTTTCTTT. Drawing the rest from reference TRBV7-9 and TRBJ1-1, the complete variable domain is DTGVSQNPRHKITKRGQNVTFRCDPISEHNRLYWYRQTLGQGPEFLTYFQNEAQLEKSRLLSDRFSAERPKGSFSTLEIQRTEQGDSAMYLCASSLGNRDRAFFGQGTRLTVV.

There are a few counts of this clonotype. CDR3 in amino acids: CASSLSGTGYTF. CDR3 coding DNA: TGTGCCAGCAGTTTATCCGGGACGGGCTACACCTTC. The chain joins TRBV12-3 or TRBV12-4 to TRBJ1-2; D is perhaps TRBD1 (5 bases). The V end was cut by 2 bases, the J end by 8 bases, with 9 bases between. This CDR3 has 12 amino acids.

This clonotype was counted between two and nine times. This chain uses TRBV19 with TRBJ2-3; D gene unclear. Trimming removed 5 bases at V and 2 bases at J, with 14 bases between. CDR3 size: 15 residues. Germline-derived CDR1 and CDR2 are LNHDA and SQIVND (reference sequence). In nucleotides, the CDR3 is TGTGCCAGTAGTGACCCTAGATTAGCCACAGATACGCAGTATTTT. The encoded protein is CASSDPRLATDTQYF.

V and J are TRBV7-2 and TRBJ2-7; D call uncertain. CDR3 length equals 15 residues. Trimming shortened V by 1 base and J by 4 bases, and 14 bases separated the two germline ends. The V gene's germline CDR1 is SGHTA and CDR2 FQGNSA. The DNA for the CDR3 is TGTGCCAGCAGCTTAGTTTCCAGTGGAAGTTACGAGCAGTACTTC. It encodes CASSLVSSGSYEQYF.

This clonotype turned up a few times. V usage is TRBV14 and J usage is TRBJ2-5, with 11 bases lining up with TRBD2. Losses at the gene ends were 0 bases for V and 2 bases for J; bases not matched to a gene: 8. The germline CDR1 and CDR2 sequences are SGHDN and FVKESK. The CDR3 covers 18 residues. In nucleotides, the CDR3 is TGTGCCAGCAGCCAAGATCCCCGGACTAGCGGGCTACAAGAGACCCAGTACTTC. Its translation: CASSQDPRTSGLQETQYF.

This clonotype was seen a handful of times. The V and J genes are TRBV24-1 and TRBJ2-1; D tentatively fits TRBD1 or TRBD2 (5 bases each). The germline V gene has CDR1 KGHDR and CDR2 SFDVKD. CDR3 length: 21 amino acids. V shed 3 bases and J shed 0 bases, with 26 bases lying between them. CDR3 nucleotide sequence: TGTGCCACCAGTGATCCTACCCCCGGGCCTAACCGGGGCAGCTCCTACAATGAGCAGTTCTTC. This gives the protein CATSDPTPGPNRGSSYNEQFF.

About this clonotype: Because it lacks the conserved phenylalanine or tryptophan at the end, this CDR3 is likely a read error. The rearrangement links TRBV15 to TRBJ2-3; D gene ambiguous. Per germline, CDR1 LNHNV and CDR2 YYDKDF (reference sequence). Trimming shortened V by 5 bases and J by 6 bases, and 9 bases separated the two germline ends. The CDR3 consists of 12 residues. This CDR3 reads CATSSGRDTQYL. CDR3 sequence (DNA): TGTGCCACCAGCTCGGGCCGGGATACGCAGTATCTT.

CDR3 protein: CASSRGQWADIQYF. CDR3 DNA sequence: TGTGCCAGCAGTAGGGGACAGTGGGCAGACATTCAGTACTTC. The genes are TRBV7-9 and TRBJ2-4; 7 nucleotides align to TRBD1. Looked up from germline, CDR1 is SEHNR and CDR2 is FQNEAQ (reference sequence). This CDR3 has 14 amino acids. The J segment lost 8 bases and the V segment lost 6 bases, leaving 10 bases of the junction unmatched.

The V gene is TRBV2, the J gene TRBJ1-5; D call uncertain. Germline-derived CDR1 and CDR2 are SNHLY and FYNNEI. V gave up 5 bases and J gave up 6 bases, with 17 bases separating them. The CDR3 contains 15 residues. This CDR3 reads CASSLRSGLGQPQHF. CDR3 coding DNA: TGTGCCAGCAGTCTACGTTCCGGTCTCGGTCAGCCCCAGCATTTT.

V gene TRBV11-2 combines with J gene TRBJ1-6; no clear D. Trimming stripped 6 bases from V and 8 bases from J, with 20 bases between. CDR3 length: 16 residues. Germline CDR1 is SGHAT and CDR2 is FQNNGV. CDR3 amino acids: CASRQPSAGVDSPLHF. In nucleotides, the CDR3 is TGTGCCAGCAGACAGCCCTCCGCCGGGGTAGATTCACCCCTCCACTTT.

Concerning this clonotype itself: A much larger clone lies one base from this, so it may be a read error. The J gene is TRBJ2-2, the V gene TRBV7-2; D gene uncertain. Germline V gene sequence: CDR1 SGHTA, CDR2 FQGNSA. CDR3 length: 12 residues. CDR3 nucleotides: TGTGCCAGCAGCTCGAACGCCGGGGAGCTGTTTTTT. Protein product: CASSSNAGELFF.